The rows below give T cell receptor beta chains drawn from one sample of a study of PD-L1 blockade in urothelial cancer. Method: immunoSEQ multiplex PCR; TCRdb's copy keeps in-frame clones and lacks some. In the table there are about 120,000 clones, about 89% of which are singletons. This specimen was PBMCs, taken around atezolizumab (anti-PD-L1) treatment. The receptors were sampled from a man in his sixties with urothelial cancer. CDR3s include the opening cysteine and the closing phenylalanine or tryptophan. Rows may omit the clone size; those that give it use once, few, many or a size class.

>TRBJ2-2|once|14|TRBV7-2
CASSLVRISGELFF
>TRBJ2-4|NA|12|TRBV29-1
CSVLDRGDIQYF
>TRBJ2-1|many|15|TRBV7-3
CASSPGLADYNEQFF
>TRBJ2-3|NA|18|TRBV4-1
CASSHPRTGESSTDTQYF
>TRBJ2-7|NA|16|TRBV5-3
CARSLAGTSGGHEQYF
>TRBJ2-7|NA|14|TRBV5-1
CASSGAGLTYEQYF
>TRBJ1-2|NA|14|TRBV6-5
CASSYQGHMGGYTF
>TRBJ2-6|NA|18|TRBV9
CASSVGAGGFSGANVLTF
>TRBJ2-2|NA|13|TRBV7-9
CASSLARGGELFF
>TRBJ2-1|NA|14|TRBV5-5
CASSLDRALYEQFF
>TRBJ2-3|NA|15|TRBV6-1
CASSRTSGSTDTQYF
>TRBJ2-3|NA|14|TRBV7-3
CASSLRGSTDTQYF